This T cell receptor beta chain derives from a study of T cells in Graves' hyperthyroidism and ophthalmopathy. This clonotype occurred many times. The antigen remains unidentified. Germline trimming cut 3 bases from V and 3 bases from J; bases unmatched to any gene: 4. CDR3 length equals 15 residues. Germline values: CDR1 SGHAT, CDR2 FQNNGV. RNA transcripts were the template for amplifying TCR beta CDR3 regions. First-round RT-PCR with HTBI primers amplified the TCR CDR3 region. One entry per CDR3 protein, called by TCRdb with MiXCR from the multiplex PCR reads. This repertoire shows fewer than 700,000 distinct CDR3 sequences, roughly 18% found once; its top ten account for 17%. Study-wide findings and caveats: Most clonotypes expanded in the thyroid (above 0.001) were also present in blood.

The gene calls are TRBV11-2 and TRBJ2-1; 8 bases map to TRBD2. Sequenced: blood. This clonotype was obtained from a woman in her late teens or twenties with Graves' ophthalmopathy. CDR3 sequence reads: CASSFREGIYNEQFF. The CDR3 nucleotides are TGTGCCAGCAGCTTCCGGGAGGGTATCTACAATGAGCAGTTCTTC.